This TCR beta chain is drawn from a study of glioma-infiltrating T cells. Notes on the study in general: Only very few CDR3 sequences appeared in both tissue and blood. Non-neoplastic patients had below-expected tissue-blood divergence, while all gliomas exceeded expectation.

This clonotype has only a few counts. Antigen specificity is unknown. Between the trimmed V and J ends, which lost 6 bases and 2 bases, there was a span of 11 bases. The CDR3 contains 14 residues. Amplification of TCR alpha and beta CDR3 regions from RNA used iRepertoire nested multiplex PCR. Tissue mRNA or PBMC total RNA, about 90-400 ng, went into one-step reverse transcription and amplification. In TCRdb, the multiplex PCR reads were re-called with MiXCR into one record per CDR3 protein. The profile covers about 190,000 distinct CDR3 sequences, with over 30% appearing a single time and roughly a fifth taken by the ten largest.

This chain links TRBV12-3 or TRBV12-4 with TRBJ2-4; D possibly corresponds to TRBD1 (5 bases). Sequencing input: glioma tissue, nonneoplastic brain tissue, or PBMCs (not recorded which). The source of this sequence is a human donor with low-grade glioma or glioblastoma, undergoing nonglioma brain surgery, or in good health (not recorded which). The CDR3 loop reads CASRAGFPKNIQYF. CDR3 bases: TGTGCCAGCAGAGCAGGGTTTCCCAAAAACATTCAGTACTTC.